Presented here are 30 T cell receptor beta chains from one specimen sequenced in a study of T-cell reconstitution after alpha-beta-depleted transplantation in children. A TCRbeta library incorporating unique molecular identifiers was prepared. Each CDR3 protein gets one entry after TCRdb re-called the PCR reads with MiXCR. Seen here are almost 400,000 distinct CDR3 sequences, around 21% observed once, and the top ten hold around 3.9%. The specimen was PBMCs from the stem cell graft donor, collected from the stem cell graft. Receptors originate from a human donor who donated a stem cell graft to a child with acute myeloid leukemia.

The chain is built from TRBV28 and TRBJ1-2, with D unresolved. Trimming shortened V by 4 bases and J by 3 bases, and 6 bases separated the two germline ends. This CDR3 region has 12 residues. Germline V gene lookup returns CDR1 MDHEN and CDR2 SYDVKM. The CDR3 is CASSYGYYGYTF. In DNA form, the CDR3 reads TGTGCCAGCAGTTACGGGTACTATGGCTACACCTTC.

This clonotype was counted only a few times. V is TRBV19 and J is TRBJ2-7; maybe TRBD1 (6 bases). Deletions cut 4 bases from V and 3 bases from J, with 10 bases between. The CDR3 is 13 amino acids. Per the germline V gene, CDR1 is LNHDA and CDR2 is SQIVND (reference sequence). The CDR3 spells CASSKGHLYEQYF. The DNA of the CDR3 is TGTGCCAGTAGTAAGGGACACCTCTACGAGCAGTACTTC.

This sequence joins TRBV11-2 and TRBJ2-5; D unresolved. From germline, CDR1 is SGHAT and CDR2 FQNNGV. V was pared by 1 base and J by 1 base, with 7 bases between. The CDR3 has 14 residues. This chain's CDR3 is CASSLVLGQETQYF. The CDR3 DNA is TGTGCCAGCAGCTTAGTCTTAGGCCAAGAGACCCAGTACTTC.

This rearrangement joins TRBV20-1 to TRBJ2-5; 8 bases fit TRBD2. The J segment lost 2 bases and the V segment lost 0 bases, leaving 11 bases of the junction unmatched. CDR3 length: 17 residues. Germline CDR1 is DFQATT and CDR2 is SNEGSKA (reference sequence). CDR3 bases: TGCAGTGCTAGAGATGCGACCGGGGTAGCGGGACAAGAGACCCAGTACTTC. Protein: CSARDATGVAGQETQYF.

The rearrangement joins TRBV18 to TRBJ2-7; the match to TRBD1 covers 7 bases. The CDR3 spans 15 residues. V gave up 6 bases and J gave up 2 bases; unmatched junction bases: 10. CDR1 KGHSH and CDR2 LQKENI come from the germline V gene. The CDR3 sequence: CASSPDREGTYEQYF. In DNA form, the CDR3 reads TGTGCCAGCTCCCCCGACAGGGAAGGGACCTACGAGCAGTACTTC.

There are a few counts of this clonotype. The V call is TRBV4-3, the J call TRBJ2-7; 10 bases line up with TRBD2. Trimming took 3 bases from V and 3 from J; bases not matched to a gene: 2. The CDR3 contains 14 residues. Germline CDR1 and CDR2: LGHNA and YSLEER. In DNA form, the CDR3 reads TGCGCCAGCAGCCAGGGACTAGCGAACTACGAGCAGTACTTC. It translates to CASSQGLANYEQYF.

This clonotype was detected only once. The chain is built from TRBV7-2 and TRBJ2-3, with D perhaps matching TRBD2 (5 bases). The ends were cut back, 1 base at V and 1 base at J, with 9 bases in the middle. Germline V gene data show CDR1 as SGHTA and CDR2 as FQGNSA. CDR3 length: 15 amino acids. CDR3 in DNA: TGTGCCAGCAGCTTAGAGAGGGATGGCACAGATACGCAGTATTTT. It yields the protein CASSLERDGTDTQYF.

The CDR3 DNA sequence: TGTGCCAGAAGAACCGTGCAGTCAACGGTCGTCGAGGAGACCCAGTACTTC. This translates into CARRTVQSTVVEETQYF. J is TRBJ2-5 and V is TRBV12-3 or TRBV12-4; D uncertain. CDR3 length equals 17 residues. The ends were cut back, 9 bases at V and 5 bases at J, with 28 bases in the middle.

For the CDR3, the DNA is TGTGCCAGCAGTTTGAGGGGTCGTCTTGGCTACACCTTC. It specifies CASSLRGRLGYTF. This sequence joins TRBV12-3 or TRBV12-4 and TRBJ1-2, with a weak D call TRBD1 (5 bases). CDR3 size: 13 residues. Trimming cost V 3 bases and J 7 bases, with 12 bases left between them.

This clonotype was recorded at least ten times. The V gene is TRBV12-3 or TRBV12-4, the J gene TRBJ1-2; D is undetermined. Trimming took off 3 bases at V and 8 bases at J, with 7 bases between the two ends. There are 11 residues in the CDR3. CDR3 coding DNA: TGTGCCAGCAGTTTGGGGAACGGCTACACCTTC. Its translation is CASSLGNGYTF.

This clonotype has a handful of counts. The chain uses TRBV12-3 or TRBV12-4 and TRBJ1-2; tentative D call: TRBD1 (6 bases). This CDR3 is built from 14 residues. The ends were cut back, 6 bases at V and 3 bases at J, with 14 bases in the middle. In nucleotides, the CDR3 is TGTGCCAGCAGCACCAGACAGGACTACTATGGCTACACCTTC. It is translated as CASSTRQDYYGYTF.

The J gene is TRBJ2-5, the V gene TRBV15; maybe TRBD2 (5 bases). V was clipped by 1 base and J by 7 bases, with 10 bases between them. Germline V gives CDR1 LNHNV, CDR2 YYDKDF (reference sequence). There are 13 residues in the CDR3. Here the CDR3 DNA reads TGTGCCACCAGCAGAGTTCGTGAGGGGACCCAGTACTTC. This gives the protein CATSRVREGTQYF.

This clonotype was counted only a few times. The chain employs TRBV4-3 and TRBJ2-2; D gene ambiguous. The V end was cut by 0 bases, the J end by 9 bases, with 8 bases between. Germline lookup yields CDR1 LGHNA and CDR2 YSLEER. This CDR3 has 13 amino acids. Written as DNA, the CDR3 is TGCGCCAGCAGCCAAGATCGTGGTCGGGAGCTGTTTTTT. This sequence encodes CASSQDRGRELFF.

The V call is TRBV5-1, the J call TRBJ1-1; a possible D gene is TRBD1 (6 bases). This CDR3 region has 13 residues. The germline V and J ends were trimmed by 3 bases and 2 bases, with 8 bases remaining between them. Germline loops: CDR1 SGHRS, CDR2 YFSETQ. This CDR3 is CASSWDNNTEAFF. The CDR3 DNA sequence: TGCGCCAGCAGCTGGGACAACAACACTGAAGCTTTCTTT.

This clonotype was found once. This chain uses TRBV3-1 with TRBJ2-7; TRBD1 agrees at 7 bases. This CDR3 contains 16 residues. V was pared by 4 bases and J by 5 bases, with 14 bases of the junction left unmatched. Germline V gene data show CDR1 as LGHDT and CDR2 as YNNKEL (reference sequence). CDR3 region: CASSPSIGQGVHEQYF. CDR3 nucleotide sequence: TGTGCCAGCAGCCCCTCTATCGGGCAGGGGGTTCACGAGCAGTACTTC.

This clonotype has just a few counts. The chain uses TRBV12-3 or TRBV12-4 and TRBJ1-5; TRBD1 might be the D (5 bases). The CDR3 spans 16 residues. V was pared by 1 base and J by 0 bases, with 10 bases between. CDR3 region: CASSLGLGGSNQPQHF. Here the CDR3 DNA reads TGTGCCAGCAGTTTAGGGTTGGGGGGTAGCAATCAGCCCCAGCATTTT.

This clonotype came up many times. The CDR3 reads CASSQRLGDYEQYF. The CDR3 coding sequence is TGTGCCAGCAGCCAGCGACTAGGCGACTACGAGCAGTACTTC. The chain joins TRBV7-8 to TRBJ2-7; a weak D match, TRBD2 (6 bases). The CDR3 extends over 14 amino acids. Trimming stripped 5 bases from V and 3 bases from J, with 14 bases between. Per germline, CDR1 SGHVS and CDR2 FQNEAQ. Using reference TRBV7-8 and TRBJ2-7 for the parts outside the CDR3, the full variable domain is GAGVSQSPRYKVAKRGQDVALRCDPISGHVSLFWYQQALGQGPEFLTYFQNEAQLDKSGLPSDRFFAERPEGSVSTLKIQRTQQEDSAVYLCASSQRLGDYEQYFGPGTRLTVT.

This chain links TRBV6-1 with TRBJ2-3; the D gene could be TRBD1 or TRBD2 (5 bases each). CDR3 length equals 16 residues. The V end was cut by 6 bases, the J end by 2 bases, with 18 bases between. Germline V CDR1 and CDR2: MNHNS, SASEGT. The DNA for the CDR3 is TGTGCCAGCAGCAAGTCACGTCCGGGGACCACAGATACGCAGTATTTT. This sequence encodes CASSKSRPGTTDTQYF.

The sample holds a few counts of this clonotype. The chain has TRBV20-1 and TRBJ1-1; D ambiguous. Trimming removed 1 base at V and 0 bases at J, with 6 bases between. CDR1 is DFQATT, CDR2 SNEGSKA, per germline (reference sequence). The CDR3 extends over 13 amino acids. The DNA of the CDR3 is TGCAGTGCTAGAGGAACCTTGAACACTGAAGCTTTCTTT. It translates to CSARGTLNTEAFF.

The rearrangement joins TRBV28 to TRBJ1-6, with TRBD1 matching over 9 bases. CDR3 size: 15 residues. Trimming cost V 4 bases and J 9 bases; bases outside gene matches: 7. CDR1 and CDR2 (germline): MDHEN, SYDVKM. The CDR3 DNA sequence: TGTGCCAGCAGTTCGGAACAGGGGGCTGGTTCACCCCTCCACTTT. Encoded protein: CASSSEQGAGSPLHF.

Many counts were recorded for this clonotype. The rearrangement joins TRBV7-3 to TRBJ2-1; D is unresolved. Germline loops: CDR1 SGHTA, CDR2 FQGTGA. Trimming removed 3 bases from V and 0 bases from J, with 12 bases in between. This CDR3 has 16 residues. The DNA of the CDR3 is TGTGCCAGCAGCTTTCAGGCGCAAAGCTCCTACAATGAGCAGTTCTTC. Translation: CASSFQAQSSYNEQFF.

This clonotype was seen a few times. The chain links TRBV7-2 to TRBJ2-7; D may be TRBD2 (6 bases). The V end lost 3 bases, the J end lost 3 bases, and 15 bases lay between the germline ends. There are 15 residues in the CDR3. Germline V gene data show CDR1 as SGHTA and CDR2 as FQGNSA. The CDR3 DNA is TGTGCCAGCAGCTTTGGTGTAGCGGCCAACTACGAGCAGTACTTC. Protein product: CASSFGVAANYEQYF.

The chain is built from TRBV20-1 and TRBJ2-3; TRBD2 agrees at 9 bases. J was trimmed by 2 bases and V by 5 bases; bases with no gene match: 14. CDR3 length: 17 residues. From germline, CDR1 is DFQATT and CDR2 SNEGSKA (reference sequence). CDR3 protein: CSAEGGGRGHLTDTQYF. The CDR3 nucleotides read TGCAGTGCTGAAGGCGGCGGGAGGGGACACCTCACAGATACGCAGTATTTT.

The CDR3 DNA reads TGTGCCAGCAGCTTAGAGCCCGGGGGATCCTACGAGCAGTACTTC. Protein product: CASSLEPGGSYEQYF. The chain couples TRBV7-6 to TRBJ2-7; maybe TRBD2 (6 bases). The CDR3 sequence is 15 residues long. The V and J ends lost 1 base and 1 base respectively, with 11 bases between them. Germline V gene sequence: CDR1 SGHVS, CDR2 FNYEAQ.

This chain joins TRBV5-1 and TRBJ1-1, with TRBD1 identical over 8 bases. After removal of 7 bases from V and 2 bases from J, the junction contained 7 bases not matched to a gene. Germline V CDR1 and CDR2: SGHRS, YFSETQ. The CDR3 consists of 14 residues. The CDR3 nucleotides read TGCGCCAGCCTTGAGGGACAGGCCAACACTGAAGCTTTCTTT. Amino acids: CASLEGQANTEAFF.

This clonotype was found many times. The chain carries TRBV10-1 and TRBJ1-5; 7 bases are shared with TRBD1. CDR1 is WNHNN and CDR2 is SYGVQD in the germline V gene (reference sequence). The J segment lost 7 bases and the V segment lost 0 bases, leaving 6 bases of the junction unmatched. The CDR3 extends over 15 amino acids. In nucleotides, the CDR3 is TGCGCCAGCAGTGAGTCTACAGGGGAGGACCAGCCCCAGCATTTT. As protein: CASSESTGEDQPQHF.

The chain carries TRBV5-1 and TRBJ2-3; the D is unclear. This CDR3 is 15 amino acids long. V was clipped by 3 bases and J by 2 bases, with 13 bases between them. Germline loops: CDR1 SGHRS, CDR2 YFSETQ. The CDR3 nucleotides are TGCGCCAGCAGCTCAAAACTTCAATCCACAGATACGCAGTATTTT. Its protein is CASSSKLQSTDTQYF.

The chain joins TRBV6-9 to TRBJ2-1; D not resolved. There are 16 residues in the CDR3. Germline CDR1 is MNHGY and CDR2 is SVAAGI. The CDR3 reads CAAFYFVTETYNEQFF. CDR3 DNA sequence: TGTGCGGCCTTTTATTTTGTGACGGAAACCTACAATGAGCAGTTCTTC.

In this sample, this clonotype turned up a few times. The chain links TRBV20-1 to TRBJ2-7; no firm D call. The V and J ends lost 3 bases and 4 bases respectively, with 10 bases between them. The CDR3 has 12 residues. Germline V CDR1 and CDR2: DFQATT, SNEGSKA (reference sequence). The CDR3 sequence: CSASTSTYEQYF. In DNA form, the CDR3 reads TGCAGTGCTAGTACTTCGACATACGAGCAGTACTTC.

The CDR3 bases are TGTGCCAGCAGTGCCGTATTGGACAGGAGGAATGAGCAGTTCTTC. Protein product: CASSAVLDRRNEQFF. This rearrangement joins TRBV28 to TRBJ2-1, with 7 bases matching TRBD1. The germline CDR1 and CDR2 sequences are MDHEN and SYDVKM. This CDR3 spans 15 amino acids. The ends lost 5 bases at V and 7 bases at J; junction bases unmatched: 11.